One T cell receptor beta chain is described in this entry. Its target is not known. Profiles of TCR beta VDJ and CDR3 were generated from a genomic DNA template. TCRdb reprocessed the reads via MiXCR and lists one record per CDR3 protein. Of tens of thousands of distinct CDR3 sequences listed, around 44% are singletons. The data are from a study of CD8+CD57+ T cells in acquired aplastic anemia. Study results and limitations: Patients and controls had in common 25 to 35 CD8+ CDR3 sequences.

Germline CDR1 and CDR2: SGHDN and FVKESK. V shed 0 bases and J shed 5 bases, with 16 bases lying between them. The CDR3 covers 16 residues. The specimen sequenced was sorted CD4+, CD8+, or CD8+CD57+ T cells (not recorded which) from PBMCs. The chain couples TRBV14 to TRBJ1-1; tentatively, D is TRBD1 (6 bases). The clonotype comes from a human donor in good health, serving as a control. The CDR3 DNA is TGTGCCAGCAGCCAAGAATCCGGGGGGCGCAGGACTGAAGCTTTCTTT. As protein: CASSQESGGRRTEAFF.